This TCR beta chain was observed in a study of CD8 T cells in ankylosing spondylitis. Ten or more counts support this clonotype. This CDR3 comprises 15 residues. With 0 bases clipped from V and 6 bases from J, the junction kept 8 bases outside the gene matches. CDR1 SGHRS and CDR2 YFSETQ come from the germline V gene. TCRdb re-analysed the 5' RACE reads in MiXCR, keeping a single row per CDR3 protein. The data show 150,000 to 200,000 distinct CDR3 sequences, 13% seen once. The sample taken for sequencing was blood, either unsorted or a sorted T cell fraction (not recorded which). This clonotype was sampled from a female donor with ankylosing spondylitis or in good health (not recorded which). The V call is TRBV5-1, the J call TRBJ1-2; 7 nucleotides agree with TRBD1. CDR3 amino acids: CASSLEEGAADGYTF. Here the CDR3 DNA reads TGCGCCAGCAGCTTGGAGGAGGGGGCGGCTGATGGCTACACCTTC.